Below are 25 T cell receptor beta chains sequenced from a single sample in a study of CD8+ T cells in alopecia areata. The authors extracted RNA and reverse transcribed it into cDNA as the sequencing template. Measured with immunoSEQ multiplex PCR; TCRdb has only the in-frame clones, and not every one. Here the sample spans 100,000 to 130,000 clones, less than 90% being singletons. Specified treatment: oral pan-JAK inhibitor, 5-10 mg twice daily. Specimen: CD8+ T cells sorted from blood, collected at week 24, from a patient treated with tofacitinib. The receptors come from a human donor with alopecia areata.

The rearrangement links TRBV4-1 to TRBJ2-5; possibly TRBD2 for D (5 bases). The CDR3 has 14 residues. Germline assignment: CDR1 MGHRA and CDR2 YSYEKL. With 2 bases removed from V and 4 bases from J, the gap between germline ends came to 11 bases. Written as DNA, the CDR3 is TGCGCCAGCAGCCAACCACTAGGACGAGAGACCCAGTACTTC. Protein sequence: CASSQPLGRETQYF.

The CDR3: CASSDSMRTSNYEQYF. CDR3 nucleotide sequence: TGTGCCAGCAGTGATTCCATGAGGACTAGCAACTACGAGCAGTACTTC. The rearrangement joins TRBV2 to TRBJ2-7, with 8 bases identical to TRBD2. The length of the CDR3 is 16 residues. The ends lost 3 bases at V and 3 bases at J; junction bases unmatched: 10. Germline CDR1 reads SNHLY; CDR2 reads FYNNEI.

V and J are TRBV20-1 and TRBJ2-5; no clear D. This CDR3 comprises 10 residues. Trimming stripped 3 bases from V and 7 bases from J, with 6 bases between. The V gene's germline CDR1 is DFQATT and CDR2 SNEGSKA (reference sequence). The CDR3 loop is CSARQRTQYF. DNA of the CDR3: TGCAGTGCTAGGCAACGGACCCAGTACTTC.

The rearrangement joins TRBV27 to TRBJ1-5; D is undetermined. Germline CDR1 is MNHEY and CDR2 is SMNVEV (reference sequence). V was shortened by 2 bases and J by 6 bases, with 5 bases between the two germline ends. The CDR3 has 12 amino acids. The CDR3 DNA follows: TGTGCCAGCAGTTTAATCGGTCAGCCCCAGCATTTT. It translates to CASSLIGQPQHF.

This clone showed up just once. V and J are TRBV7-9 and TRBJ2-4; D is possibly TRBD1 (5 bases). V shed 1 base and J shed 0 bases, with 13 bases lying between them. Germline V gives CDR1 SEHNR, CDR2 FQNEAQ (reference sequence). The CDR3 has 17 residues. The CDR3 loop is CASSLGGQGLAKNIQYF. Written as DNA, the CDR3 is TGTGCCAGCAGCTTAGGAGGCCAGGGTCTAGCCAAAAACATTCAGTACTTC.

This chain links TRBV2 with TRBJ2-3, with D perhaps TRBD2 (5 bases). The length of the CDR3 is 16 residues. The germline CDR1 and CDR2 sequences are SNHLY and FYNNEI. V lost 3 bases to trimming and J lost 0 bases, with 13 bases between them. In nucleotides, the CDR3 is TGTGCCAGCAGTGAGCCTAGCAGCCTTAGCACAGATACGCAGTATTTT. Its translation is CASSEPSSLSTDTQYF.

The V and J genes are TRBV5-4 and TRBJ2-5, with TRBD1 matching 9 bases. The CDR3 is made up of 16 amino acids. Trimming at V came to 0 bases and at J to 4 bases, leaving 7 bases not matched to a gene. Germline assignment: CDR1 SGHNT and CDR2 YYREEE (reference sequence). The CDR3 region has the DNA TGTGCCAGCAGCTTGGCCGGAGGGACAGGGAGAGAGACCCAGTACTTC. Translating it yields CASSLAGGTGRETQYF.

The gene calls are TRBV14 and TRBJ1-2; weak D call: TRBD1 (5 bases). This CDR3 is built from 13 residues. CDR1 is SGHDN and CDR2 is FVKESK in the germline V gene. V was trimmed by 4 bases and J by 3 bases, leaving 9 bases between them. CDR3 sequence: CASSPGLYYGYTF. The CDR3 DNA is TGTGCCAGCAGCCCGGGACTTTACTATGGCTACACCTTC.

The rearrangement links TRBV28 to TRBJ2-7; D tentatively reads TRBD1 or TRBD2 (6 bases each). Germline V lookup: CDR1 MDHEN, CDR2 SYDVKM. V lost 2 bases and J 7 bases, leaving 18 bases between the germline ends. The CDR3 length is 15 residues. DNA of the CDR3: TGTGCCAGCAGTTTAGTAGGGGGGCTCTTAGTAGAGCAGTACTTC. The encoded protein is CASSLVGGLLVEQYF.

The V and J genes are TRBV4-1 and TRBJ1-4; D unresolved. The V end lost 4 bases, the J end lost 0 bases, and 15 bases lay between the germline ends. The CDR3 extends over 17 amino acids. Looked up from germline, CDR1 is MGHRA and CDR2 is YSYEKL. The CDR3 bases are TGCGCCAGCAGCCCGCGTACCAGTGGGGCAACTAATGAAAAACTGTTTTTT. Translated, it gives CASSPRTSGATNEKLFF.

The V gene is TRBV19, the J gene TRBJ1-4; D possibly corresponds to TRBD1 (5 bases). Trimming took off 1 base at V and 0 bases at J, with 6 bases between the two ends. The CDR3 spans 15 residues. Germline CDR1 and CDR2: LNHDA and SQIVND (reference sequence). CDR3 in amino acids: CASSIVGATNEKLFF. DNA for the CDR3: TGTGCCAGTAGTATAGTAGGGGCAACTAATGAAAAACTGTTTTTT.

This rearrangement joins TRBV5-6 to TRBJ2-7; the match to TRBD1 covers 8 bases. The trim removed 2 bases at V and 0 bases at J, leaving 7 bases unmatched. In germline, CDR1 is SGHDT, CDR2 YYEEEE. This CDR3 is 16 amino acids long. The CDR3 DNA follows: TGTGCCAGCAGCTTTCTTCCCGGACAGGGCTCCTACGAGCAGTACTTC. Protein sequence: CASSFLPGQGSYEQYF.

In regard to this clone: Other nucleotide sequences in the sample specify the same CDR3. The V call is TRBV7-9, the J call TRBJ2-3; tentative D call: TRBD1 (5 bases). Trimming shortened V by 4 bases and J by 3 bases, and 5 bases separated the two germline ends. CDR1 SEHNR and CDR2 FQNEAQ come from the germline V gene (reference sequence). CDR3 length: 12 residues. CDR3 loop: CASSSGTDTQYF. CDR3 coding DNA: TGTGCCAGCAGCTCAGGGACAGATACGCAGTATTTT.

This chain joins TRBV4-1 and TRBJ2-7; D call uncertain. There are 14 residues in the CDR3. From germline, CDR1 is MGHRA and CDR2 YSYEKL. With 0 bases removed from V and 4 bases from J, the gap between germline ends came to 10 bases. For the CDR3, the DNA is TGCGCCAGCAGCCAAGATGGGCCTAGATACGAGCAGTACTTC. This gives the protein CASSQDGPRYEQYF.

The chain links TRBV9 to TRBJ1-2; 9 bases line up with TRBD1. The CDR3 is made up of 14 amino acids. Losses at the gene ends were 3 bases for V and 7 bases for J; bases not matched to a gene: 7. Per germline, CDR1 SGDLS and CDR2 YYNGEE. CDR3 loop: CASSDGTGTGGYTF. DNA of the CDR3: TGTGCCAGCAGCGACGGGACAGGGACGGGTGGCTACACCTTC.

The chain recombines TRBV5-1 with TRBJ2-7; TRBD1 or TRBD2 may be the D gene (6 bases each). CDR3 size: 15 residues. Germline CDR1 is SGHRS and CDR2 is YFSETQ. Trimming removed 4 bases at V and 0 bases at J, with 14 bases between. The CDR3 sequence: CASSAGHGRSYEQYF. The CDR3 DNA reads TGCGCCAGCAGCGCGGGACACGGCCGCTCCTACGAGCAGTACTTC.

The V and J genes are TRBV29-1 and TRBJ2-2; no definite D call. Germline V gives CDR1 SQVTM, CDR2 ANQGSEA. V lost 3 bases and J 5 bases, leaving 13 bases between the germline ends. The CDR3 runs 14 residues. CDR3 in amino acids: CSVDLGYGTGELFF. CDR3 nucleotide sequence: TGCAGCGTTGATCTGGGGTATGGAACCGGGGAGCTGTTTTTT.

The genes are TRBV6-5 and TRBJ2-7, with TRBD1 identical over 9 bases. This CDR3 contains 15 residues. V was pared by 2 bases and J by 4 bases, with 6 bases of the junction left unmatched. From germline, CDR1 is MNHEY and CDR2 SVGAGI. The CDR3 DNA sequence: TGTGCCAGCAGTTACGGGACAGGGTCGGTTTACGAGCAGTACTTC. Amino acids: CASSYGTGSVYEQYF.

This clone was picked up a small number of times. The chain joins TRBV19 to TRBJ2-7, with D possibly being TRBD1 or TRBD2 (5 bases each). The CDR3 has 13 amino acids. The V end was cut by 4 bases, the J end by 6 bases, with 13 bases between. The germline CDR1 and CDR2 sequences are LNHDA and SQIVND (reference sequence). The CDR3 DNA follows: TGTGCCAGTAGTACCGGCGTCGGGGCCGAGCAGTACTTC. Amino acids: CASSTGVGAEQYF.

CDR3 DNA: TGCAGCGTCGGACAGGGAGCTGGAAACACCATATATTTT. Translating it yields CSVGQGAGNTIYF. The gene calls are TRBV29-1 and TRBJ1-3; 8 nucleotides match TRBD1. There are 13 residues in the CDR3. The V gene's germline CDR1 is SQVTM and CDR2 ANQGSEA. V trimming: 6 bases; J trimming: 2 bases; junction bases outside the gene matches: 3. The full variable domain, rest sourced from reference TRBV29-1 and TRBJ1-3, is SAVISQKPSRDICQRGTSLTIQCQVDSQVTMMFWYRQQPGQSLTLIATANQGSEATYESGFVIDKFPISRPNLTFSTLTVSNMSPEDSSIYLCSVGQGAGNTIYFGEGSWLTVV.

This rearrangement joins TRBV7-2 to TRBJ1-2, with a weak D call TRBD1 (6 bases). Per the germline V gene, CDR1 is SGHTA and CDR2 is FQGNSA. The CDR3 is 16 residues long. The V gene lost 5 bases and the J gene lost 2 bases, with 18 bases spanning the gap. The CDR3 sequence: CASSLPRTDTNYGYTF. Written as DNA, the CDR3 is TGTGCCAGCAGCCTCCCTCGGACAGATACAAACTATGGCTACACCTTC.

This clone has a single count. This chain connects TRBV2 to TRBJ2-7; no reliable D call. The CDR3 length is 16 residues. Germline CDR1 SNHLY, CDR2 FYNNEI. V shed 0 bases and J shed 1 base, with 13 bases lying between them. Here the CDR3 DNA reads TGTGCCAGCAGTGAAGCGAATCCCGCTGGATCCTACGAGCAGTACTTC. Its translation is CASSEANPAGSYEQYF.

The chain carries TRBV19 and TRBJ1-5; 7 bases line up with TRBD1. This CDR3 has 14 amino acids. V lost 7 bases to trimming and J lost 1 base; unmatched junction nucleotides: 4. Germline values: CDR1 LNHDA, CDR2 SQIVND (reference sequence). The CDR3 coding sequence is TGTGCCAGTACCCCGGGACAGAGCAATCAGCCCCAGCATTTT. Encoded protein: CASTPGQSNQPQHF.

The chain employs TRBV2 and TRBJ2-5; D uncertain. Germline lookup yields CDR1 SNHLY and CDR2 FYNNEI. CDR3 size: 13 residues. V was clipped by 3 bases and J by 1 base, with 6 bases between them. CDR3 loop: CASSDEIQETQYF. The CDR3 DNA reads TGTGCCAGCAGTGACGAAATCCAAGAGACCCAGTACTTC.

J is TRBJ1-1 and V is TRBV7-2; TRBD1 might be the D (6 bases). The ends were cut back, 3 bases at V and 1 base at J, with 9 bases in the middle. Germline V gene data show CDR1 as SGHTA and CDR2 as FQGNSA. The CDR3 has 14 residues. As DNA, the CDR3 is TGTGCCAGCAGCTTCCCGACAGGGAACACTGAAGCTTTCTTT. Translated: CASSFPTGNTEAFF.